A single sample is the source of the 19 T cell receptor beta chains below, sequenced in a study of post-analysis software for immune sequencing data. Notes on the study in general: Among 5 or 6 TRBV segments more frequent in patients than controls were TRBV5-6, TRBV5-1 and TRBV20-1.

Unique molecular identifiers had been added to the TCR beta cDNA libraries. MiXCR was run by TCRdb on the PCR reads, yielding one entry per CDR3 protein. This sample carries hundreds of thousands of distinct CDR3 sequences, about 27% of them seen once, and the ten largest clones take roughly 0.54%. These receptors are not linked to any known antigen. The sequencing sample was made of blood. Source of these receptors: a girl aged 5 to 17 with multiple sclerosis.

V usage is TRBV20-1 and J usage is TRBJ1-1; D is unresolved. Trimming took off 7 bases at V and 7 bases at J, with 10 bases between the two ends. The CDR3 extends over 10 amino acids. CDR1 and CDR2 (germline): DFQATT, SNEGSKA (reference sequence). This chain's CDR3 is CSVAKSEAFF. The DNA of the CDR3 is TGCAGTGTTGCAAAGAGTGAAGCTTTCTTT.

The CDR3 loop is CASSSLGRTNAQYF. The CDR3 region has the DNA TGTGCCAGCAGTTCCCTTGGGAGGACAAATGCGCAGTATTTT. The chain has TRBV12-3 or TRBV12-4 and TRBJ2-3, with D possibly matching TRBD2 (6 bases). V was pared by 4 bases and J by 10 bases, with 18 bases between. This CDR3 is 14 amino acids long.

This clonotype occurred a few times. V gene TRBV3-1 combines with J gene TRBJ1-5; D is undetermined. Trimming stripped 0 bases from V and 0 bases from J, with 6 bases between. Germline loops: CDR1 LGHDT, CDR2 YNNKEL (reference sequence). This CDR3 has 15 amino acids. This CDR3 reads CASSQDTNSNQPQHF. The CDR3 DNA reads as TGTGCCAGCAGCCAAGATACGAATAGCAATCAGCCCCAGCATTTT.

V usage is TRBV12-3 or TRBV12-4 and J usage is TRBJ2-7; D may correspond to TRBD1 or TRBD2 (7 bases each). The CDR3 contains 14 residues. V was cut by 5 bases and J by 4 bases, with 15 bases left in between. This CDR3 is CASSTGEGLYEQYF. The CDR3 DNA reads TGTGCCAGCAGTACAGGGGAGGGATTGTACGAGCAGTACTTC.

V usage is TRBV7-2 and J usage is TRBJ2-7; weak D call: TRBD1 (5 bases). Germline V gene sequence: CDR1 SGHTA, CDR2 FQGNSA. The CDR3 sequence is 13 residues long. Deletions cut 4 bases from V and 3 bases from J, with 10 bases between. For the CDR3, the DNA is TGTGCCAGCAGCTCAGCGCAGGGCTACGAGCAGTACTTC. Amino acids: CASSSAQGYEQYF.

This clonotype was detected once. The chain employs TRBV20-1 and TRBJ2-2, with TRBD2 matching 13 bases. Unmatched junction bases numbered 5, after V lost 5 bases and J lost 5 bases. The germline gives CDR1 DFQATT, CDR2 SNEGSKA (reference sequence). The CDR3 covers 15 residues. The CDR3 nucleotides read TGCAGTGCTGAGACTAGCGGGAGGAAGACCGGGGAGCTGTTTTTT. The encoded protein is CSAETSGRKTGELFF.

This chain uses TRBV20-1 with TRBJ2-5; 12 nucleotides match TRBD2. The DNA end is a closer match to TRBJ2-7, so the J assignment may be wrong. CDR1 and CDR2 from the germline V gene are DFQATT and SNEGSKA (reference sequence). There are 15 residues in the CDR3. The CDR3 spells CSAPGTSGPPYEQYF. The CDR3 DNA sequence: TGCAGTGCCCCGGGGACTAGCGGGCCCCCTTACGAGCAGTACTTC.

This clonotype was picked up a small number of times. The V gene is TRBV7-9, the J gene TRBJ2-1; D is tentatively TRBD1 or TRBD2 (6 bases each). The germline V gene has CDR1 SEHNR and CDR2 FQNEAQ (reference sequence). CDR3 length: 20 amino acids. With 5 bases removed from V and 0 bases from J, the gap between germline ends came to 26 bases. The CDR3 region is CASSGPGWPRGRSSYNEQFF. CDR3 in DNA: TGTGCCAGCAGCGGCCCGGGTTGGCCTAGGGGGAGGAGCTCCTACAATGAGCAGTTCTTC.

This clonotype showed up just a few times. The chain is built from TRBV4-3 and TRBJ2-1; the match to TRBD2 covers 9 bases. The CDR3 loop spans 15 amino acids. Germline assignment: CDR1 LGHNA and CDR2 YSLEER. V shed 0 bases and J 10 bases; nucleotides not matched to a gene: 7. The CDR3, as DNA: TGCGCCAGCAGCCAAGATTTGGGGACTAGCAGGGAGCAGTTCTTC. Translated, it gives CASSQDLGTSREQFF.

The sample holds a few counts of this clonotype. This chain links TRBV7-2 with TRBJ2-6; no definite D call. Germline-derived CDR1 and CDR2 are SGHTA and FQGNSA. The CDR3 totals 13 residues. Trimming removed 10 bases at V and 1 base at J, with 8 bases between. The CDR3 nucleotides read TGTGCCACACGGCCGTCTGGGGCCAACGTCCTGACTTTC. Protein product: CATRPSGANVLTF.

The V call is TRBV4-3, the J call TRBJ2-1, with D tentatively TRBD2 (5 bases). V dropped 2 bases and J dropped 4 bases, with 24 bases sitting between them. Germline lookup yields CDR1 LGHNA and CDR2 YSLEER. This CDR3 spans 19 amino acids. CDR3: CASSQFFSEAVKFYNEQFF. Written as DNA, the CDR3 is TGCGCCAGCAGCCAATTTTTTTCAGAAGCGGTCAAATTTTACAATGAGCAGTTCTTC.

This clonotype was observed a few times. This sequence joins TRBV5-1 and TRBJ2-5; 14 positions match TRBD2. The CDR3 is 18 amino acids. Germline V gene sequence: CDR1 SGHRS, CDR2 YFSETQ. With 2 bases clipped from V and 5 bases from J, the junction kept 11 bases outside the gene matches. The CDR3 region has the DNA TGCGCCAGCAGCTTCCAGGGACTAGCGGGAGTATTACGGGAGACCCAGTACTTC. Its translation is CASSFQGLAGVLRETQYF. The full variable domain, in which reference TRBV5-1 and TRBJ2-5 provide the parts outside the CDR3, is KAGVTQTPRYLIKTRGQQVTLSCSPISGHRSVSWYQQTPGQGLQFLFEYFSETQRNKGNFPGRFSGRQFSNSRSEMNVSTLELGDSALYLCASSFQGLAGVLRETQYFGPGTRLLVL.

There are many counts of this clonotype. The chain carries TRBV10-3 and TRBJ2-7; D ambiguous. Germline values: CDR1 ENHRY, CDR2 SYGVKD. Between the trimmed V and J ends, which lost 3 bases and 3 bases, there was a span of 12 bases. The CDR3 runs to 14 residues. For the CDR3, the DNA is TGTGCCATCAGTGAATTCTTAGGCGGCTACGAGCAGTACTTC. Encoded protein: CAISEFLGGYEQYF.

The sample holds a few counts of this clonotype. J is TRBJ1-4 and V is TRBV20-1; D gene uncertain. Germline values: CDR1 DFQATT, CDR2 SNEGSKA (reference sequence). The V gene lost 6 bases and the J gene lost 6 bases, with 14 bases spanning the gap. The CDR3 covers 13 residues. The CDR3, as DNA: TGCAGTGCCGTGACGGTGGATGATGAAAAACTGTTTTTT. Encoded protein: CSAVTVDDEKLFF.

The chain carries TRBV12-3 or TRBV12-4 and TRBJ1-2, with D hard to call. This CDR3 has 11 residues. Trimming shortened V by 6 bases and J by 8 bases, and 10 bases separated the two germline ends. The CDR3: CASRIGGGYTF. In nucleotides, the CDR3 is TGTGCCAGCAGAATAGGCGGCGGCTACACCTTC.

This clonotype was detected only a few times. This rearrangement joins TRBV4-3 to TRBJ2-7; maybe TRBD1 (5 bases). The CDR3 covers 16 residues. V lost 0 bases to trimming and J lost 0 bases, with 12 bases between them. Germline CDR1 reads LGHNA; CDR2 reads YSLEER. CDR3 loop: CASSQDPAGNSYEQYF. CDR3 coding DNA: TGCGCCAGCAGCCAAGACCCGGCAGGGAACTCCTACGAGCAGTACTTC.

The chain couples TRBV4-3 to TRBJ2-7; D is uncertain. Trimming left V 0 bases short and J 2 bases short, with 11 bases between. This CDR3 region has 15 residues. Germline V gene lookup returns CDR1 LGHNA and CDR2 YSLEER. For the CDR3, the DNA is TGCGCCAGCAGCCAAGATCACGAACGTCCCTACGAGCAGTACTTC. Its translation: CASSQDHERPYEQYF.

V usage is TRBV12-3 or TRBV12-4 and J usage is TRBJ1-4; the D is unclear. V dropped 6 bases and J dropped 3 bases, with 17 bases sitting between them. This CDR3 contains 16 residues. For the CDR3, the DNA is TGTGCCAGCAGCCGCCGCGCTCGCGGATCTAATGAAAAACTGTTTTTT. This sequence encodes CASSRRARGSNEKLFF.

This clonotype turned up a few times. The rearrangement uses TRBV15 and TRBJ1-2; no reliable D call. The CDR3 totals 12 residues. V was trimmed by 3 bases and J by 7 bases, leaving 9 bases between them. Germline-derived CDR1 and CDR2 are LNHNV and YYDKDF (reference sequence). The CDR3 coding sequence is TGTGCCACCAGCAGGGGGTTCGGTGGCTACACCTTC. It is translated as CATSRGFGGYTF.